The clone carrying this TCR beta chain was found once. This sample was included in a study of blood T cell repertoires in COVID-19. Study context: Sources were T cells, B-cell-depleted T cells, or PBMCs; the material itself was cDNA or gDNA.

Original processing methods: Estimation of nucleated cell counts was performed using reference gene primer amplification. Repertoires were generated with immunoSEQ multiplex PCR, while TCRdb's copy carries only in-frame clones and drops some. D and trimming were read from the DNA, whereas the V and J calls and clone size are those reported in that table. The sample lists approximately 54,000 clones, approximately 80% occurring once. The receptor comes from a woman aged 60-75 years with acute or convalescent COVID-19. Sequencing was done on a sample of peripheral blood.

CDR3 protein: CASSYRSHTYGYTF. The DNA for the CDR3 is TGTGCCAGCAGTTACCGGAGTCATACGTATGGCTACACCTTC. The rearrangement uses TRBV6-5 and TRBJ1-2; D gene uncertain. The germline CDR1 and CDR2 sequences are MNHEY and SVGAGI. With 2 bases removed from V and 5 bases from J, the gap between germline ends came to 12 bases. CDR3 length: 14 amino acids.